This T cell receptor (beta chain) stems from a study of blood T cell repertoires in COVID-19. Study details: In each case, the material was cDNA or gDNA derived from T cells, B-cell-depleted T cells, or PBMCs.

V dropped 0 bases and J dropped 4; count of bases not matched to a gene: 5. This CDR3 has 16 amino acids. Germline V gives CDR1 SGHNT, CDR2 YYREEE (reference sequence). As processed by the authors: It was from reference gene primer amplification that nucleated cell counts were estimated. Produced via immunoSEQ multiplex PCR; TCRdb's table is partial and in-frame only. Clonal size and the V and J genes are those of that table, whereas D and trimming came from the DNA. This table has over 85,000 clones, roughly 86% appearing once. This chain connects TRBV5-4 to TRBJ2-5; TRBD2 matches 11 bases. The sequenced sample consisted of peripheral blood. The receptor comes from a human donor in a cohort sampled during active COVID-19. CDR3 sequence (DNA): TGTGCCAGCAGCTTGGGGCTAGCGGGAGGCTTAGAGACCCAGTACTTC. It is translated as CASSLGLAGGLETQYF.